The 14 T cell receptor beta chains below all came from one sample that was sequenced in a study of early T cells in non-severe SARS-CoV-2 infection. TCRdb passed the 5' RACE reads through MiXCR, listing each CDR3 protein once. Among approximately 70,000 distinct CDR3 sequences listed, roughly 4.7% were seen once. This sample comprised whole blood, obtained at baseline. The receptors derive from an adult who was a healthcare worker with PCR-confirmed SARS-CoV-2 infection or an uninfected control (not recorded which).

This chain uses TRBV11-2 with TRBJ2-1; TRBD1 or TRBD2 may be the D gene (6 bases each). This CDR3 comprises 16 residues. Germline CDR1 and CDR2: SGHAT and FQNNGV. V was clipped by 4 bases and J by 7 bases, with 20 bases between them. CDR3 protein: CASSYTWGAAENEQFF. The DNA of the CDR3 is TGTGCCAGCAGCTACACCTGGGGGGCCGCCGAGAATGAGCAGTTCTTC.

This clonotype was counted many times. CDR3 amino acids: CASSWTTGSYEQYF. CDR3 nucleotides: TGCGCCAGCAGCTGGACTACCGGTTCCTACGAGCAGTACTTC. The rearrangement uses TRBV5-1 and TRBJ2-7; tentative D call: TRBD2 (6 bases). The CDR3 has 14 amino acids. The germline V gene has CDR1 SGHRS and CDR2 YFSETQ. V gave up 3 bases and J gave up 1 base, with 11 bases separating them.

This clonotype has at least ten counts. The chain combines TRBV7-8 with TRBJ1-1; D remains ambiguous. Trimming cost V 2 bases and J 0 bases, with 1 base left between them. There are 12 residues in the CDR3. CDR1 and CDR2 (germline): SGHVS, FQNEAQ. CDR3 in DNA: TGTGCCAGCAGCTTACTGAACACTGAAGCTTTCTTT. Translated: CASSLLNTEAFF.

The table lists this clonotype with many counts. The chain has TRBV7-8 and TRBJ1-2; D remains ambiguous. Between the trimmed V and J ends, which lost 0 bases and 4 bases, there was a span of 12 bases. Germline CDR1 SGHVS, CDR2 FQNEAQ. The CDR3 sequence is 15 residues long. CDR3 DNA sequence: TGTGCCAGCAGCTTAGCGGCAGGAGGCCCCTATGGCTACACCTTC. This gives the protein CASSLAAGGPYGYTF. Filled out from reference TRBV7-8 and TRBJ1-2, the complete variable domain reads GAGVSQSPRYKVAKRGQDVALRCDPISGHVSLFWYQQALGQGPEFLTYFQNEAQLDKSGLPSDRFFAERPEGSVSTLKIQRTQQEDSAVYLCASSLAAGGPYGYTFGSGTRLTVV.

This clonotype was recorded a few times. The chain has TRBV20-1 and TRBJ2-7, with a weak D call TRBD1 (8 bases). The germline gives CDR1 DFQATT, CDR2 SNEGSKA (reference sequence). The CDR3 length is 14 residues. V dropped 6 bases and J dropped 2 bases, with 17 bases sitting between them. The CDR3, as DNA: TGCAGTGCAAAGACAGGGGACTACCCCTACGAGCAGTACTTC. Encoded protein: CSAKTGDYPYEQYF.

This clonotype was recorded many times. The chain combines TRBV28 with TRBJ2-3, with a tentative D call TRBD1 (6 bases). V lost 6 bases and J lost 4, with 14 bases in between. Germline V CDR1 and CDR2: MDHEN, SYDVKM. The CDR3 totals 14 residues. For the CDR3, the DNA is TGTGCCAGCAGGGACAGTATGGGCGCAGATACGCAGTATTTT. Translation gives CASRDSMGADTQYF.

The sample holds many counts of this clonotype. The rearrangement joins TRBV6-5 to TRBJ2-2, with 7 bases that match TRBD1. Germline loops: CDR1 MNHEY, CDR2 SVGAGI. J was trimmed by 2 bases and V by 1 base; bases with no gene match: 1. The CDR3 is 15 amino acids. The CDR3 sequence: CASSYWDSNTGELFF. The CDR3 DNA is TGTGCCAGCAGTTACTGGGACAGTAACACCGGGGAGCTGTTTTTT.

This clonotype was picked up a small number of times. V gene TRBV15 combines with J gene TRBJ2-7, with 7 positions matching TRBD1. Trimming took 3 bases from V and 4 from J; bases not matched to a gene: 18. CDR1 is LNHNV, CDR2 YYDKDF, per germline (reference sequence). The CDR3 extends over 18 amino acids. The CDR3, as DNA: TGTGCCACCAGCAGGGAGATGGTGATACCCGGGACAGAGTACGAGCAGTACTTC. Protein: CATSREMVIPGTEYEQYF. Together with reference TRBV15 and TRBJ2-7, the CDR3 gives the full variable domain: DAMVIQNPRYQVTQFGKPVTLSCSQTLNHNVMYWYQQKSSQAPKLLFHYYDKDFNNEADTPDNFQSRRPNTSFCFLDIRSPGLGDTAMYLCATSREMVIPGTEYEQYFGPGTRLTVT.

In its sample, this clonotype was seen a few times. The chain recombines TRBV6-5 with TRBJ2-4, with a weak D call TRBD2 (5 bases). Trimming cost V 6 bases and J 1 base, with 13 bases left between them. Germline CDR1 is MNHEY and CDR2 is SVGAGI. The CDR3 has 15 residues. CDR3: CASRSFTGAKNIQYF. The CDR3, as DNA: TGTGCCAGCAGATCTTTTACGGGGGCCAAAAACATTCAGTACTTC.

This clonotype was recorded at least ten times. The rearrangement uses TRBV15 and TRBJ1-5; weak D call: TRBD1 (5 bases). CDR3 length: 15 amino acids. Germline assignment: CDR1 LNHNV and CDR2 YYDKDF (reference sequence). Trimming shortened V by 6 bases and J by 2 bases, and 14 bases separated the two germline ends. DNA of the CDR3: TGTGCCACCAGGGAGAATAGGGGAGGCAATCAGCCCCAGCATTTT. The encoded protein is CATRENRGGNQPQHF.

This clonotype occurred many times. The chain is built from TRBV5-1 and TRBJ1-4; D ambiguous. V was clipped by 0 bases and J by 2 bases, with 11 bases between them. The CDR3 sequence is 16 residues long. Germline V gene data show CDR1 as SGHRS and CDR2 as YFSETQ. In DNA form, the CDR3 reads TGCGCCAGCAGCTTGGACGCGGGTATCACTAATGAAAAACTGTTTTTT. Translated: CASSLDAGITNEKLFF.

This clonotype was seen many times. The chain has TRBV15 and TRBJ1-2, with a weak D call TRBD1 (6 bases). CDR1 is LNHNV and CDR2 is YYDKDF in the germline V gene (reference sequence). The CDR3 consists of 12 residues. V lost 1 base to trimming and J lost 10 bases, with 10 bases between them. The CDR3 nucleotides are TGTGCCACCAGCAGAGGTGGGGGGCTCTACACCTTC. Amino acid sequence: CATSRGGGLYTF.

The chain combines TRBV4-2 with TRBJ1-2, with TRBD1 identical over 11 bases. The junction had 9 bases not matched to a gene; V was cut back by 5 bases and J by 7 bases. The germline V gene has CDR1 LGHNA and CDR2 YNFKEQ. This CDR3 comprises 15 residues. In nucleotides, the CDR3 is TGTGCCAGCAGCGACCATCCCGGACAGGGGGCTGGCTACACCTTC. Translation gives CASSDHPGQGAGYTF.

This clonotype has just a few counts. J is TRBJ1-4 and V is TRBV19, with 9 positions matching TRBD1. Per germline, CDR1 LNHDA and CDR2 SQIVND (reference sequence). This CDR3 contains 15 residues. With V trimmed by 4 bases and J by 4 bases, 4 bases remained unmatched. As DNA, the CDR3 is TGTGCCAGTAGTACCGGGACAGGGCGTAATGAAAAACTGTTTTTT. The encoded protein is CASSTGTGRNEKLFF.